A selection of T cell receptor beta chains follows, all from one sample in a study of neurological immune-mediated disorders. TCRdb processed the 5' RACE reads anew with MiXCR; each CDR3 protein has one entry. The data show around 42,000 distinct CDR3 sequences, roughly 13% seen once. Sequenced input: PBMCs. These receptors all come from a man aged 25 to 40 in good health. Both conserved end residues are part of each CDR3. D genes are given only for firm matches. A row's size may be missing; if present it is once, few, many or a size class.

J gene,V gene,clone size,D gene,CDR3 DNA,CDR3 protein
TRBJ1-1,TRBV27,many,-,TGTGCCAGCCAAGTGTCTAGGGGAAAGAACACTGAAGCTTTCTTT,CASQVSRGKNTEAFF
TRBJ2-7,TRBV6-5,many,TRBD2,TGTGCCAGCAGTTACGCGACTAGCGGGGAATACGAGCAGTACTTC,CASSYATSGEYEQYF
TRBJ2-3,TRBV19,-,-,TGTGCCAGTAGTACCGCCCGGGGCACAGATACGCAGTATTTT,CASSTARGTDTQYF
TRBJ2-1,TRBV4-1,-,TRBD2,TGCGCCAGCAGCCGCAGCATGGGGACACTAGCGGGAGTAAATGAGCAGTTCTTC,CASSRSMGTLAGVNEQFF
TRBJ2-1,TRBV7-8,-,TRBD1,TGTGCCAGCAGCGCCCGACAGGGGGTGACCTACAATGAGCAGTTCTTC,CASSARQGVTYNEQFF
TRBJ2-5,TRBV20-1,many,-,TGCAGTGCTAGAGACCTCGAGGTTGGGGAGACCCAGTACTTC,CSARDLEVGETQYF
TRBJ2-1,TRBV20-1,many,TRBD2,TGCAGTGCTCCTGGACTAGCGGTCTCCTACAATGAGCAGTTCTTC,CSAPGLAVSYNEQFF
TRBJ2-2,TRBV12-3/TRBV12-4,many,TRBD1,TGTGCCAGCAGTCTAAGACAGGGGGCAGCCGGGGAGCTGTTTTTT,CASSLRQGAAGELFF
TRBJ1-6,TRBV5-8,many,-,TGTGCCAGCAGCTGGGGTGTGAATAATTCACCCCTCCACTTT,CASSWGVNNSPLHF
TRBJ1-6,TRBV7-2,many,TRBD1,TGTGCCAGCAGCTTACGCCCGGGACAGAGTAATTCACCCCTCCACTTT,CASSLRPGQSNSPLHF
TRBJ1-5,TRBV6-1,many,-,TGTGCCAGCAGTGAAGGGGGACCATCGCCCCAGCATTTT,CASSEGGPSPQHF
TRBJ2-7,TRBV20-1,many,-,TGCAGTGCTCCGATTCCGGGCGGATACTACGAGCAGTACTTC,CSAPIPGGYYEQYF
TRBJ1-3,TRBV20-1,many,-,TGCAGTGCTCGCGGGACGCAAGACTCTGGAAACACCATATATTTT,CSARGTQDSGNTIYF
TRBJ2-5,TRBV7-2,-,-,TGTGCCAGCAGCTCCACGACAGGAAAAGAGACCCAGTACTTC,CASSSTTGKETQYF
TRBJ2-7,TRBV20-1,-,-,TGCAGTGCCACCCCAAACGCAGGAGGCGAGCAGTACTTC,CSATPNAGGEQYF
TRBJ2-2,TRBV7-6,many,-,TGTGCCAGCAGCATGACAGTTTCGGAGCTGTTTTTT,CASSMTVSELFF
TRBJ1-1,TRBV2,many,-,TGTGCCAGCAGTGAAGGGGTCCGCGGTGGAACTGAAGCTTTCTTT,CASSEGVRGGTEAFF
TRBJ2-6,TRBV6-4,-,-,TGTGCCAGCAGTGACAGCTCTGGGTCCAACTTCCTGACTTTC,CASSDSSGSNFLTF
TRBJ2-3,TRBV27,many,-,TGTGCCAGCAGCTCCTACGAGAGGAGCACAGATACGCAGTATTTT,CASSSYERSTDTQYF
TRBJ2-1,TRBV13,many,-,TGTGCCAGCGACCTTAGGGGCTTCAATGAGCAGTTCTTC,CASDLRGFNEQFF
TRBJ2-5,TRBV29-1,many,-,TGCAGCGGGCGTGCGTACCAAGAGACCCAGTACTTC,CSGRAYQETQYF
TRBJ2-1,TRBV11-2,many,-,TGTGCCAGCTCTCAATCGCGGGGTACAGAGCAGTTCTTC,CASSQSRGTEQFF
TRBJ2-3,TRBV5-6,few,TRBD2,TGTGCCAGCAGCTCGGCTACTAGCGGGAGTTCGACAGATACGCAGTATTTT,CASSSATSGSSTDTQYF
TRBJ1-2,TRBV27,many,TRBD1,TGTGCCAGCTGTGAGGTCGGACAGGGGGCGCAAGGCTACACCTTC,CASCEVGQGAQGYTF
TRBJ2-3,TRBV3-1,many,-,TGTGCCAGCAGCCCCCGGCACTCTAGCACAGATACGCAGTATTTT,CASSPRHSSTDTQYF
TRBJ2-6,TRBV15,many,TRBD1,TGTGCCACCAGCAGGACAGGGGGCTCTGGGGCCAACGTCCTGACTTTC,CATSRTGGSGANVLTF
TRBJ2-1,TRBV24-1,many,-,TGTGCCACCAGTGGTGAAGGGGGCAATGAGCAGTTCTTC,CATSGEGGNEQFF
TRBJ2-2,TRBV18,few,-,TGTGCCAGCTCACCACAGGGCTTGGAATCGGAGCTGTTTTTT,CASSPQGLESELFF
TRBJ2-7,TRBV25-1,many,-,TGTGCCAGCCTAAGCTCGGGGAGGTACGAGCAGTACTTC,CASLSSGRYEQYF
TRBJ2-5,TRBV5-1,many,TRBD1,TGCGCCAGCAGCTTTGGGACCGGGACAGGCCAAGAGACCCAGTACTTC,CASSFGTGTGQETQYF
TRBJ2-2,TRBV5-1,many,-,TGCGCCAGCAGAACAGGGAACACCGGGGAGCTGTTTTTT,CASRTGNTGELFF
TRBJ2-3,TRBV12-3/TRBV12-4,many,TRBD2,TGTGCCAGCAGTTTTTCTTTGGGACTAGGAAGCACAGATACGCAGTATTTT,CASSFSLGLGSTDTQYF
TRBJ2-7,TRBV4-2,-,TRBD2,TGTGCCAGCAGCCAAGAGTCCCAAGGTGCTAGCGGGGCCTACGAGCAGTACTTC,CASSQESQGASGAYEQYF
TRBJ2-3,TRBV5-1,few,-,TGCGCCAGCAGCTTAGGAGAGTGGCCAGATACGCAGTATTTT,CASSLGEWPDTQYF
TRBJ2-7,TRBV5-1,many,TRBD1,TGCGCCAGCAGCTTAGGGGACAGGGGCTACGAGCAGTACTTC,CASSLGDRGYEQYF
TRBJ2-4,TRBV28,many,-,TGTGCCAGCAGTTTATGGGGCCAAGGATCCAAAAACATTCAGTACTTC,CASSLWGQGSKNIQYF
TRBJ2-6,TRBV12-3/TRBV12-4,many,-,TGTGCCAGCAGAAGGATCAACCCAGGGGTCGGGGCCAACGTCCTGACTTTC,CASRRINPGVGANVLTF
TRBJ1-6,TRBV5-1,-,-,TGCGCCAGCAGCTGTAAGGCTCTTGTTCCCATAGTTCGCCCACCCCTCCACTTT,CASSCKALVPIVRPPLHF
TRBJ2-3,TRBV4-2,many,TRBD2,TGTGCCAGCAGCCGTTCAGCGGGAGCCCCAGATACGCAGTATTTT,CASSRSAGAPDTQYF
TRBJ2-3,TRBV27,many,-,TGTGCCAGCAGTCCCCTGACCTACCCCCGGACAGATACGCAGTATTTT,CASSPLTYPRTDTQYF
TRBJ2-4,TRBV20-1,many,-,TGCAGTGCTCCTACCAGGTTGGGCGGTAGGTTAGCCAAAAACATTCAGTACTTC,CSAPTRLGGRLAKNIQYF
TRBJ2-7,TRBV7-2,many,-,TGTGCCAGCAGCTTAGTATTAGCGGAGCCATACGAGCAGTACTTC,CASSLVLAEPYEQYF
TRBJ1-5,TRBV10-3,many,TRBD1,TGTGCCATCGCTCAGGGGGCAGGAGATCAGCCCCAGCATTTT,CAIAQGAGDQPQHF
TRBJ2-1,TRBV11-2,many,TRBD2,TGTGCCAGCAGCTTTGGACTAGCGGGAGCAGGTGAGCAGTTCTTC,CASSFGLAGAGEQFF
TRBJ1-6,TRBV7-8,many,-,TGTGCCAGCAGCACGATGATGTCTAGGTCGAATTCACCCCTCCACTTT,CASSTMMSRSNSPLHF
TRBJ2-3,TRBV7-2,-,TRBD2,TGTGCCAGCAGCAGCCGGGGGGGGGGTACAGATACGCAGTATTTT,CASSSRGGGTDTQYF
TRBJ2-1,TRBV14,many,-,TGTGCCAGCAGCTGGAGTGAGACTCACCCCTATAATGAGCAGTTCTTC,CASSWSETHPYNEQFF
TRBJ2-1,TRBV7-9,many,TRBD2,TGTGCCAGCAGCTTAAAGGGGACTAGCGGGAGGGCCGGCGATGAGCAGTTCTTC,CASSLKGTSGRAGDEQFF
TRBJ1-1,TRBV7-2,many,-,TGTGCCAGCAGCTTAGTGGCAGGGGTGGCCACTGAAGCTTTCTTT,CASSLVAGVATEAFF
TRBJ2-7,TRBV29-1,many,TRBD2,TGCAGCGTTGAAATTACTAGCGGAGCAGGGCAGTACTTC,CSVEITSGAGQYF